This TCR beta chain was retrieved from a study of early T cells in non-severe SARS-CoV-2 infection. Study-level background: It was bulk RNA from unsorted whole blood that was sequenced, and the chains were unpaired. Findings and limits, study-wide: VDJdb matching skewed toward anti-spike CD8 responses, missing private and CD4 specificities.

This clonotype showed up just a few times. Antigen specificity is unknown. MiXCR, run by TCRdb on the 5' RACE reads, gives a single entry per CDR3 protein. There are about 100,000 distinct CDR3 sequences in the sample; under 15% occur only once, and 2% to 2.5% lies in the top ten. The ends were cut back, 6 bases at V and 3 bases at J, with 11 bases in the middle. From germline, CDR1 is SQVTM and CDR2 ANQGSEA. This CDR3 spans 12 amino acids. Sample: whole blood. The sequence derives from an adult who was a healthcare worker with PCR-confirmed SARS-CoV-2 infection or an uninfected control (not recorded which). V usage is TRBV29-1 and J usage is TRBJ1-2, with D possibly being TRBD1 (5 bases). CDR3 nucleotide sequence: TGCAGCGTCGGGACGGCCTACTATGGCTACACCTTC. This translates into CSVGTAYYGYTF. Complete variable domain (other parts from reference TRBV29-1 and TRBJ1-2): SAVISQKPSRDICQRGTSLTIQCQVDSQVTMMFWYRQQPGQSLTLIATANQGSEATYESGFVIDKFPISRPNLTFSTLTVSNMSPEDSSIYLCSVGTAYYGYTFGSGTRLTVV.